A single sample is the source of the 30 T cell receptor beta chains below, sequenced in a study of shared clonotypes between healthy human individuals. Using immunoSEQ multiplex PCR, the repertoire was profiled, and TCRdb retains in-frame clones only, with some absent. The sample lists 700,000 to 950,000 clones, around 96% occurring once. Naive CD8 cells were CD45RO-negative, positively selected for CCR7, excluding terminally differentiated effector memory CD45RA+ cells. The sequenced sample was naive CD8+ T cells sorted from blood. Every receptor here comes from a man younger than 45 in good health.

The chain employs TRBV6-9 and TRBJ2-7; D is undetermined. Germline lookup yields CDR1 MNHGY and CDR2 SVAAGI. The CDR3 is made up of 18 amino acids. V shed 4 bases and J shed 5 bases, with 27 bases lying between them. The CDR3 region is CASSWDDVPVLLANEQYF. The DNA of the CDR3 is TGTGCCAGCAGTTGGGATGATGTCCCGGTACTCCTCGCTAACGAGCAGTACTTC.

The V gene is TRBV7-6, the J gene TRBJ2-1; 8 nucleotides line up with TRBD1. Germline V gene sequence: CDR1 SGHVS, CDR2 FNYEAQ. This CDR3 spans 15 amino acids. V shed 4 bases and J 5 bases; nucleotides not matched to a gene: 7. The CDR3, as DNA: TGTGCCAGCAGCTCGGGCAGGGGGCGGAACAATGAGCAGTTCTTC. Translating it yields CASSSGRGRNNEQFF. Using reference TRBV7-6 and TRBJ2-1 for the parts outside the CDR3, the full variable domain is GAGVSQSPRYKVTKRGQDVALRCDPISGHVSLYWYRQALGQGPEFLTYFNYEAQQDKSGLPNDRFSAERPEGSISTLTIQRTEQRDSAMYRCASSSGRGRNNEQFFGPGTRLTVL.

The chain employs TRBV5-4 and TRBJ2-3; the D is unclear. Looked up from germline, CDR1 is SGHNT and CDR2 is YYREEE (reference sequence). The CDR3 loop spans 14 amino acids. Trimming removed 2 bases at V and 2 bases at J, with 9 bases between. The CDR3 is CASSFNRNTDTQYF. The CDR3 DNA is TGTGCCAGCAGCTTTAATCGCAACACAGATACGCAGTATTTT.

In this sample, this clone turned up once. J is TRBJ2-1 and V is TRBV7-2; 7 bases are shared with TRBD2. Unmatched junction bases numbered 11, after V lost 6 bases and J lost 6 bases. This CDR3 contains 15 residues. Germline CDR1 SGHTA, CDR2 FQGNSA. The CDR3 protein is CASSSWEGQGNEQFF. The CDR3 DNA follows: TGTGCCAGCAGTTCTTGGGAGGGCCAGGGCAATGAGCAGTTCTTC.

The count of this clone is one. V is TRBV4-1 and J is TRBJ1-5, with no clear D. Trimming took 0 bases from V and 10 from J, leaving 7 bases between them. Germline-derived CDR1 and CDR2 are MGHRA and YSYEKL. The CDR3 runs 12 residues. CDR3: CASSQDLGPQHF. The CDR3 DNA is TGCGCCAGCAGCCAAGATTTGGGACCCCAGCATTTT.

The chain combines TRBV4-3 with TRBJ2-1; 7 nucleotides align to TRBD2. This CDR3 contains 17 residues. V lost 2 bases and J lost 2; bases outside the gene matches: 9. Germline V gene lookup returns CDR1 LGHNA and CDR2 YSLEER. The CDR3 nucleotides are TGCGCCAGCAGCCAAAGCCCCACGGCGGGAGCCTACAATGAGCAGTTCTTC. Its translation is CASSQSPTAGAYNEQFF.

The CDR3, as DNA: TGTGCCAGCAGCTCTCCGACTAGCGGGGGCACAGATACGCAGTATTTT. Amino acid sequence: CASSSPTSGGTDTQYF. The V call is TRBV7-9, the J call TRBJ2-3; 11 nucleotides line up with TRBD2. The CDR3 spans 16 residues. Germline V gene sequence: CDR1 SEHNR, CDR2 FQNEAQ (reference sequence). Unmatched junction bases numbered 4, after V lost 4 bases and J lost 1 base.

This chain links TRBV9 with TRBJ2-7; D gene ambiguous. Germline V gives CDR1 SGDLS, CDR2 YYNGEE. The CDR3 totals 13 residues. Trimming pared 0 bases from V and 3 bases from J, leaving 7 bases between. CDR3 loop: CASSVAWDYEQYF. The CDR3, as DNA: TGTGCCAGCAGCGTAGCTTGGGACTACGAGCAGTACTTC.

The chain combines TRBV5-4 with TRBJ2-5, with D possibly being TRBD1 (5 bases). The V gene's germline CDR1 is SGHNT and CDR2 YYREEE (reference sequence). V was shortened by 5 bases and J by 1 base, with 12 bases between the two germline ends. The CDR3 has 14 amino acids. The CDR3 region is CASSLEQGQETQYF. CDR3 bases: TGTGCCAGCAGTCTGGAGCAGGGCCAAGAGACCCAGTACTTC.

For this clone: This sample includes further DNA sequences coding for the same CDR3. The J gene is TRBJ2-7, the V gene TRBV29-1, with D unclear. V lost 4 bases and J lost 0, with 10 bases in between. CDR3 size: 13 residues. Germline V CDR1 and CDR2: SQVTM, ANQGSEA. In nucleotides, the CDR3 is TGCAGCGTTGGTAGACCTAGCTCCTACGAGCAGTACTTC. As protein: CSVGRPSSYEQYF.

This chain connects TRBV7-9 to TRBJ2-3; D remains ambiguous. Germline V lookup: CDR1 SEHNR, CDR2 FQNEAQ (reference sequence). The CDR3 is 11 amino acids. The V gene lost 5 bases and the J gene lost 6 bases, with 6 bases spanning the gap. CDR3 residues: CASSPADTQYF. DNA for the CDR3: TGTGCCAGCAGCCCTGCCGATACGCAGTATTTT.

V gene TRBV29-1 combines with J gene TRBJ2-3; D is perhaps TRBD2 (6 bases). Germline V gene data show CDR1 as SQVTM and CDR2 as ANQGSEA. The CDR3 is 13 amino acids. Deletions cut 8 bases from V and 0 bases from J, with 12 bases between. The chain's CDR3 is CSPWDFSTDTQYF. In DNA form, the CDR3 reads TGCAGCCCCTGGGACTTCAGCACAGATACGCAGTATTTT.

This chain joins TRBV6-5 and TRBJ2-3; 8 bases match TRBD1. From germline, CDR1 is MNHEY and CDR2 SVGAGI. V was clipped by 4 bases and J by 4 bases; unmatched bases: 4. The CDR3 extends over 14 amino acids. CDR3 sequence: CASSFTDRADTQYF. CDR3 sequence (DNA): TGTGCCAGCAGTTTCACGGACAGGGCAGATACGCAGTATTTT.

V usage is TRBV11-2 and J usage is TRBJ2-7; 9 nucleotides agree with TRBD2. V gave up 1 base and J gave up 2 bases; unmatched junction bases: 0. The germline CDR1 and CDR2 sequences are SGHAT and FQNNGV. The CDR3 is 14 residues long. CDR3: CASSLVAGAYEQYF. As DNA, the CDR3 is TGTGCCAGCAGCTTAGTAGCGGGAGCCTACGAGCAGTACTTC. Looking up the rest from reference TRBV11-2 and TRBJ2-7 gives the full variable domain: EAGVAQSPRYKIIEKRQSVAFWCNPISGHATLYWYQQILGQGPKLLIQFQNNGVVDDSQLPKDRFSAERLKGVDSTLKIQPAKLEDSAVYLCASSLVAGAYEQYFGPGTRLTVT.

The V and J genes are TRBV5-5 and TRBJ2-7; a possible D gene is TRBD2 (6 bases). Germline CDR1 SGHKS, CDR2 YYEKEE (reference sequence). Trimming took off 2 bases at V and 1 base at J, with 13 bases between the two ends. This CDR3 has 15 residues. CDR3: CASSFGGTRSYEQYF. In DNA form, the CDR3 reads TGTGCCAGCAGCTTTGGTGGGACTCGTTCCTACGAGCAGTACTTC.

This chain connects TRBV7-9 to TRBJ2-1; 11 bases are a match to TRBD2. CDR3 length: 15 residues. V lost 3 bases, J lost 5 bases, and 3 bases stayed unmatched. Germline values: CDR1 SEHNR, CDR2 FQNEAQ (reference sequence). This CDR3 is CASSFLTSGNNEQFF. The CDR3, as DNA: TGTGCCAGCAGCTTCTTGACTAGCGGGAACAATGAGCAGTTCTTC.

The V and J genes are TRBV27 and TRBJ1-2; 8 nucleotides agree with TRBD1. The junction had 7 bases not matched to a gene; V was cut back by 3 bases and J by 4 bases. CDR1 is MNHEY and CDR2 is SMNVEV in the germline V gene (reference sequence). This CDR3 comprises 15 residues. CDR3 in amino acids: CASSFFAGGGYGYTF. CDR3 in DNA: TGTGCCAGCAGTTTTTTTGCAGGGGGCGGCTATGGCTACACCTTC.

A note on this clone: Other DNA sequences from this sample encode an identical CDR3 as well. The genes are TRBV29-1 and TRBJ2-1; 7 bases line up with TRBD2. The CDR3 is made up of 13 amino acids. Germline assignment: CDR1 SQVTM and CDR2 ANQGSEA. With V trimmed by 4 bases and J by 4 bases, 4 bases remained unmatched. CDR3 residues: CSVGLADYNEQFF. CDR3 DNA: TGCAGCGTTGGGCTAGCGGATTACAATGAGCAGTTCTTC.

This rearrangement joins TRBV11-2 to TRBJ1-1; 8 bases line up with TRBD1. This CDR3 has 14 amino acids. Trimming removed 5 bases from V and 3 bases from J; junction bases left unmatched: 5. Germline loops: CDR1 SGHAT, CDR2 FQNNGV. CDR3 amino acids: CASSNRQGYTEAFF. For the CDR3, the DNA is TGTGCCAGCAGCAACCGACAGGGGTACACTGAAGCTTTCTTT.

This clone was seen a single time. The same CDR3 also results from other DNA sequences found in this sample. This sequence joins TRBV29-1 and TRBJ2-7; 7 nucleotides agree with TRBD1. Trimming cost V 0 bases and J 4 bases; bases outside gene matches: 9. Looked up from germline, CDR1 is SQVTM and CDR2 is ANQGSEA. The CDR3 contains 15 residues. Here the CDR3 reads CSVEELGQETYEQYF. The CDR3 DNA reads as TGCAGCGTTGAAGAACTTGGACAGGAGACTTACGAGCAGTACTTC.

V gene TRBV7-6 combines with J gene TRBJ2-7; a possible D gene is TRBD2 (5 bases). Germline V gene sequence: CDR1 SGHVS, CDR2 FNYEAQ. CDR3 length: 15 amino acids. V lost 6 bases to trimming and J lost 4 bases, with 19 bases between them. CDR3 in DNA: TGTGCCAGCAGGCAAGGAGCGAGGGAGACGTACGAGCAGTACTTC. Translated, it gives CASRQGARETYEQYF. Supplemented by reference TRBV7-6 and TRBJ2-7, the full variable domain reads GAGVSQSPRYKVTKRGQDVALRCDPISGHVSLYWYRQALGQGPEFLTYFNYEAQQDKSGLPNDRFSAERPEGSISTLTIQRTEQRDSAMYRCASRQGARETYEQYFGPGTRLTVT.

The chain combines TRBV5-4 with TRBJ2-2; no reliable D call. CDR3 length equals 12 residues. Germline V gene sequence: CDR1 SGHNT, CDR2 YYREEE (reference sequence). Trimming shortened V by 4 bases and J by 6 bases, and 7 bases separated the two germline ends. The CDR3 reads CASSGESGELFF. The DNA for the CDR3 is TGTGCCAGCAGCGGAGAGTCCGGGGAGCTGTTTTTT.

The chain recombines TRBV4-2 with TRBJ2-2, with 8 bases that match TRBD2. The CDR3 has 14 residues. The J segment lost 4 bases and the V segment lost 10 bases, leaving 8 bases of the junction unmatched. Germline V gene sequence: CDR1 LGHNA, CDR2 YNFKEQ. This chain's CDR3 is CATNGGGSTGELFF. DNA for the CDR3: TGTGCCACCAACGGCGGGGGGAGCACCGGGGAGCTGTTTTTT.

This rearrangement joins TRBV7-9 to TRBJ2-7, with 7 bases identical to TRBD1. With 5 bases clipped from V and 2 bases from J, the junction kept 9 bases outside the gene matches. This CDR3 region has 15 residues. Germline CDR1 reads SEHNR; CDR2 reads FQNEAQ (reference sequence). This chain's CDR3 is CASSQPMGQPYEQYF. DNA for the CDR3: TGTGCCAGCAGCCAACCAATGGGACAGCCCTACGAGCAGTACTTC.

The rearrangement links TRBV9 to TRBJ1-3, with D unresolved. The germline gives CDR1 SGDLS, CDR2 YYNGEE. The ends were cut back, 3 bases at V and 0 bases at J, with 4 bases in the middle. CDR3 size: 13 residues. The CDR3 DNA follows: TGTGCCAGCAGCGGGACCTCTGGAAACACCATATATTTT. Amino acid sequence: CASSGTSGNTIYF.

The V gene is TRBV5-4, the J gene TRBJ2-5; unclear D gene. Between the trimmed V and J ends, which lost 4 bases and 5 bases, there was a span of 12 bases. In germline, CDR1 is SGHNT, CDR2 YYREEE (reference sequence). This CDR3 is 13 amino acids long. CDR3 DNA: TGTGCCAGCAGCGCCCACGGGTGGGAGACCCAGTACTTC. It encodes CASSAHGWETQYF.

The chain uses TRBV4-2 and TRBJ2-7; D is unresolved. The CDR3 is 18 amino acids. Trimming left V 0 bases short and J 2 bases short, with 20 bases between. Germline V lookup: CDR1 LGHNA, CDR2 YNFKEQ. The CDR3, as DNA: TGTGCCAGCAGCCAAGATTCGACAAGTCCGGAAATGACCTACGAGCAGTACTTC. Translating gives CASSQDSTSPEMTYEQYF.

CDR3: CASSPGTSGSTSSSTDTQYF. In nucleotides, the CDR3 is TGTGCCAGCAGTCCTGGGACTAGCGGGAGCACCTCCTCTAGCACAGATACGCAGTATTTT. This chain joins TRBV27 and TRBJ2-3, with TRBD2 matching 14 bases. Trimming at V came to 5 bases and at J to 0 bases, leaving 13 bases not matched to a gene. This CDR3 region has 20 residues. In germline, CDR1 is MNHEY, CDR2 SMNVEV (reference sequence).

This sequence joins TRBV19 and TRBJ2-1, with 10 bases matching TRBD2. V trimming: 0 bases; J trimming: 8 bases; junction bases outside the gene matches: 4. The CDR3 totals 15 residues. Germline assignment: CDR1 LNHDA and CDR2 SQIVND (reference sequence). CDR3 sequence reads: CASSIEVLAGDEQFF. The DNA for the CDR3 is TGTGCCAGTAGTATAGAGGTCCTAGCGGGGGATGAGCAGTTCTTC.

The chain is built from TRBV27 and TRBJ2-1, with 8 bases that match TRBD2. The CDR3 sequence is 14 residues long. CDR1 and CDR2 from the germline V gene are MNHEY and SMNVEV (reference sequence). Germline trimming cut 3 bases from V and 5 bases from J; bases unmatched to any gene: 3. In DNA form, the CDR3 reads TGTGCCAGCAGTTTGCGGGAGGTCGACAATGAGCAGTTCTTC. This translates into CASSLREVDNEQFF.